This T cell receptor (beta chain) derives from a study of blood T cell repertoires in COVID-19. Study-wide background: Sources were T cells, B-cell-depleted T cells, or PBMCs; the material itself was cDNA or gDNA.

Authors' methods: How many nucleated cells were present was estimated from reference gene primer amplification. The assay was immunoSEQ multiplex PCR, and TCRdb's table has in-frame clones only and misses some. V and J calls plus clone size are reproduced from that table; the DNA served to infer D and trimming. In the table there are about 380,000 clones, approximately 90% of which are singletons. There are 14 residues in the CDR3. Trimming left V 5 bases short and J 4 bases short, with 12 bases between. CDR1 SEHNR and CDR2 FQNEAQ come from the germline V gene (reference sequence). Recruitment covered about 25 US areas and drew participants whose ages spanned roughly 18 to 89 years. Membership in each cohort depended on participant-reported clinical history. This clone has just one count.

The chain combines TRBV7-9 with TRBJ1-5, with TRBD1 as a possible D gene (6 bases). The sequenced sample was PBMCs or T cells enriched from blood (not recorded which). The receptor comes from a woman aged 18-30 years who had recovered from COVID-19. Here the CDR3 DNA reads TGTGCCAGCAGCGCCGGACAGTTGAATCAGCCCCAGCATTTT. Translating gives CASSAGQLNQPQHF.